What follows describes a single T cell receptor (beta chain). Its specificity is not known. The sample originates from a study of OX40 agonist ivuxolimab in advanced cancers. V gave up 5 bases and J gave up 8 bases, with 16 bases separating them. The CDR3 runs 14 residues. Germline loops: CDR1 MDHEN, CDR2 SYDVKM. Libraries were prepared by immunoSEQ multiplex PCR; TCRdb keeps only in-frame clonotypes and omits some of them. The data contain about 45,000 clones, 75% to 85% of them singletons. Study-wide results and caveats: Researchers report that CD8+ T cells had, on average, more expanded clones than CD4+.

The V and J genes are TRBV28 and TRBJ2-1; possibly TRBD1 for D (5 bases). The material was CD4+ or CD8+ T cells sorted from blood, obtained in a trial of the OX40 agonist ivuxolimab. This receptor was obtained from an adult with an advanced solid tumor such as melanoma, head and neck, liver or kidney cancer. DNA for the CDR3: TGTGCCAGCAGTCCCGGTGGGGCCCAAGATGAGCAGTTCTTC. Amino acid sequence: CASSPGGAQDEQFF.